This T cell receptor beta chain was captured by sequencing in a study of blood T cell repertoires in COVID-19. Comments on this clone: Within the sample, other DNA sequences also encode this same CDR3.

Between the trimmed V and J ends, which lost 0 bases and 1 base, there was a span of 6 bases. Looked up from germline, CDR1 is MNHEY and CDR2 is SMNVEV (reference sequence). This CDR3 spans 14 amino acids. Some clones are missing from TCRdb's copy, which holds only in-frame ones; the method was immunoSEQ multiplex PCR. The table lists roughly 200,000 clones, 90% of them singletons. This TCR derives from a man in his forties or fifties with acute or convalescent COVID-19. The source material was peripheral blood. J is TRBJ1-1 and V is TRBV27; D might be TRBD1 (5 bases). Here the CDR3 DNA reads TGTGCCAGCAGTTTATCAGGACAGAACACTGAAGCTTTCTTT. It translates to CASSLSGQNTEAFF.